This note documents a single T cell receptor beta chain sequence. Its antigen target is currently unknown. The input lacks base qualities; no much larger clone sits a single base away. Whole blood was collected in K2EDTA tubes by collaborating institutions according to the institutions' own protocols. For TCRbeta analysis, collaborators shipped samples as frozen whole blood, isolated PBMCs, or DNA extracted from either of those sample types. TCRbeta CDR3 regions were amplified from genomic DNA by means of the immunoSEQ Assay, a bias-controlled multiplex PCR. Concerning the study's data processing: The number of nucleated cells in each sample was estimated from the amplification of reference gene primers within the assay. To quantify the absolute abundance of each unique TCRbeta CDR3 rearrangement, sequence reads were collapsed and filtered. For each sample, productive Simpson clonality was calculated as the square root of Simpson's diversity index across productive rearrangements. Here the immuneACCESS table is served through TCRdb, limited to in-frame sequences with V and J called. Missing clones are a known gap in these copies; in checked studies unresolved V genes cover under half, and the rest lacks a known reason. The V and J calls and the clone size are those of that table, but D and trimming were determined from the DNA. This sample comprises around 100,000 clones, approximately 81% of them detected only once. Roughly 1.4% of the sample belongs to the ten largest clones.

The data originate from a study of blood T cell repertoires in COVID-19 (TCRdb year 2020). Regarding the research as a whole: Samples covering the acute and convalescent phases of COVID-19 were provided by collaborators in the United States, Italy and Spain. The material from the prospective study consisted of cDNA or gDNA derived from T cells, B-cell-depleted T cells, or PBMCs. The dataset comprised deeply sampled blood TCRbeta repertoires from subjects exposed to, actively infected with, or recovered from COVID-19. The repertoires were made available in a free public database intended to serve as a resource for research on the immune response to SARS-CoV-2. The samples were drawn from the first 160 participants of the ongoing ImmuneRACE study and from some 1,300 subjects provided by 6 global collaborators. Nearly every sample came with metadata listing a de-identified subject ID, COVID-19 status, age in years and sex. Where HLA class I and class II types were available, the types were taken from metadata supplied by the sample provider, not from assay-based typing.

The full study reports these points: Clinical and demographic metadata were provided uncurated, with the amount varying by source and participant.

The CDR3 holds 17 amino acids from the cysteine to the phenylalanine. Of all the DNA, just the CDR3 is kept, 51 bases in frame from base 1. Trimming leaves V shorter by 5 bases and J shorter by 2 bases, with the junction holding 8 bases beyond the gene matches. CDR1 SGHTA and CDR2 FQGNSA are derived from the germline V gene. Recombination linked TRBV7-2 to TRBJ2-3, and TRBD2 aligns with 12 junction nucleotides. Specimen: peripheral blood. This TCR was sampled from a man aged 35 to 55 with acute or convalescent COVID-19. The DNA sequence is given as TGTGCCAGCAGCCGCTACGGGACTAGCGGGTTCACAGATACGCAGTATTTT. Its product reads: CASSRYGTSGFTDTQYF.